This is a list of T cell receptor beta chains from one sample in a study of T cells after yellow fever vaccination. TCRdb used MiXCR to reprocess the 5' RACE reads, holding one entry per CDR3 protein. The table includes fewer than 100,000 distinct CDR3 sequences, more than 7.5% detected once. This specimen consisted of CD8+ T cells not binding an NS4B(214-222) dextramer, sorted from PBMCs, obtained approximately 15 days after the first yellow fever vaccination. These receptors all come from a man between 18 and 35 years old who received the YFV17D yellow fever vaccine. Each CDR3 is given with its conserved first and last residue. The D gene is left open where the match is weak. Clone size appears in some rows only: once, few, many, or a class for an expanded clone.

clone_size j_call d_call v_call cdr3_nt cdr3_aa
. TRBJ2-6 . TRBV4-1 TGCGCCAGCAGCCTGAGAGACAGTTACTCTGGGGCCAACGTCCTGACTTTC CASSLRDSYSGANVLTF
many TRBJ2-3 . TRBV7-2 TGTGCCAGCAGAGACCGGGACCTTTGGACAGATACGCAGTATTTT CASRDRDLWTDTQYF
. TRBJ1-6 . TRBV2 TGTGCCAGCAGTGGCCCGGGTCCACCCCTCCACTTT CASSGPGPPLHF
few TRBJ2-1 . TRBV12-3/TRBV12-4 TGTGCCAGCACCAACGGTGGGGGTTCCTACAATGAGCAGTTCTTC CASTNGGGSYNEQFF
. TRBJ1-1 . TRBV7-8 TGTGCCAGCAGCCCTTTGGACGGGAACACTGAAGCTTTCTTT CASSPLDGNTEAFF
. TRBJ1-5 TRBD1 TRBV2 TGTGCCAGCCTGGACAGGGCTTATAGCAATCAGCCCCAGCATTTT CASLDRAYSNQPQHF
. TRBJ2-3 . TRBV4-3 TGCGCCAGCAGTCAAGACACGGGAGAGGGTAGCACAGATACGCAGTATTTT CASSQDTGEGSTDTQYF
. TRBJ2-3 TRBD2 TRBV7-8 TGTGCCAGCAGCCCCTGGGGTTTAGCGGGGGGGGCAGATACGCAGTATTTT CASSPWGLAGGADTQYF
few TRBJ2-1 . TRBV6-1 TGTGCCAGCAGGGAGCGGAGCAATGAGCAGTTCTTC CASRERSNEQFF
. TRBJ2-5 . TRBV6-5 TGTGCCAGCAGTTACCGGGGGCAGGGGACCCAGTACTTC CASSYRGQGTQYF
. TRBJ2-5 TRBD2 TRBV7-8 TGTGCCAGCAGCGAACTAGCGGGGGCACAAGAGACCCAGTACTTC CASSELAGAQETQYF
. TRBJ2-1 . TRBV11-2 TGTGCCAGCAGTTCGCCGGGACTCATGGATGGGGAGCAGTTCTTC CASSSPGLMDGEQFF
. TRBJ2-2 . TRBV27 TGTGCCAGCAGTTTCTCCGCCGTGTCCGGGGAGCTGTTTTTT CASSFSAVSGELFF
many TRBJ2-1 . TRBV27 TGTGCCAGCATGCCGGGGCTCTACTACAATGAGCAGTTCTTC CASMPGLYYNEQFF
. TRBJ2-1 TRBD1 TRBV9 TGTGCCAGCAGTGACACACAGGGGAATGAGCAGTTCTTC CASSDTQGNEQFF
. TRBJ1-2 . TRBV5-1 TGCGCCAGCAGCCCCTTCCCGGGGAATTCAGCTAACTATGGCTACACCTTC CASSPFPGNSANYGYTF
few TRBJ1-4 . TRBV18 TGTGCCAGCTCACCCAGGGTAGGCGAAAAACTGTTTTTT CASSPRVGEKLFF
many TRBJ1-2 TRBD1 TRBV4-2 TGTGCCAGCAGCCAAGAGGACAGGGGGGAAACTAACTATGGCTACACCTTC CASSQEDRGETNYGYTF
. TRBJ2-5 . TRBV9 TGTGCCAGCAGCGACGGGGGTGGACAAGAGACCCAGTACTTC CASSDGGGQETQYF
few TRBJ2-1 TRBD2 TRBV5-4 TGTGCCAGCAGCTTCCGGACTAGCCGGCATGAGCAGTTCTTC CASSFRTSRHEQFF
many TRBJ1-4 . TRBV13 TGTGCCAGCAGCTTAGGGACGGGGAATGAAAAACTGTTTTTT CASSLGTGNEKLFF
few TRBJ1-1 . TRBV18 TGTGCCAGCTCACCGGAAGAGTTATCCACTGAAGCTTTCTTT CASSPEELSTEAFF
. TRBJ1-5 . TRBV4-1 TGCGCCAGCAGCCAAGGGGGGGCTAATCAGCCCCAGCATTTT CASSQGGANQPQHF
few TRBJ2-1 . TRBV20-1 TGCAGTGCACCGGCCCTATCGTACAATGAGCAGTTCTTC CSAPALSYNEQFF
few TRBJ2-2 TRBD1 TRBV4-1 TGCGCCAGCAGCCAAGATCTTACAGGGGCCGATTTATTACGTGACGGGGCCGGGGAGCTGTTTTTT CASSQDLTGADLLRDGAGELFF
many TRBJ2-7 . TRBV6-2/TRBV6-3 TGTGCCAGCAGCTGGGGGGCCGGGGGCTACTACGAGCAGTACTTC CASSWGAGGYYEQYF
few TRBJ2-5 . TRBV5-4 TGTGCCAGCAGCTTGGGGGGACAAGAGACCCAGTACTTC CASSLGGQETQYF
few TRBJ2-7 . TRBV5-1 TGCGCCAGCAGCTTCGATCGGGACCACGGGACCTACGAGCAGTACTTC CASSFDRDHGTYEQYF
few TRBJ1-5 . TRBV20-1 TGCAGTGCTAGAGATATGGTTTCGAGCAATCAGCCCCAGCATTTT CSARDMVSSNQPQHF
few TRBJ1-6 TRBD1 TRBV28 TGTGCCAGCAGTTACTTTCAAGACAGGGGAATTTCACCCCTCCACTTT CASSYFQDRGISPLHF
many TRBJ1-1 . TRBV13 TGTGCCAGCAGCTTAGGATGGGGTGAAGCTTTCTTT CASSLGWGEAFF
few TRBJ1-6 TRBD1 TRBV5-1 TGCGCCAGCAGCCCCGACAGGGCATTTTCACCCCTCCACTTT CASSPDRAFSPLHF
few TRBJ2-3 . TRBV5-1 TGCGCCAGCAGCTCAGTAGGGCTCGGAGATACGCAGTATTTT CASSSVGLGDTQYF
. TRBJ1-6 TRBD1 TRBV4-2 TGTGCCAGCAGCCAAGATTACAGGGGCCGCTGGAATTCACCCCTCCACTTT CASSQDYRGRWNSPLHF
. TRBJ2-2 . TRBV7-8 TGTGCCAGCAGCTTACGGCCCACGAACACCGGGGAGCTGTTTTTT CASSLRPTNTGELFF
. TRBJ2-5 . TRBV28 TGTGCCAGCAGTTTCAAAACCGGTGGGGAGACCCAGTACTTC CASSFKTGGETQYF
few TRBJ1-3 TRBD1 TRBV6-1 TGTGCCAGCAGAGACTACAGGGGCACCTCTGGAAACACCATATATTTT CASRDYRGTSGNTIYF
many TRBJ2-5 . TRBV29-1 TGCAGCGTTGAAAAAGGGGACTACCAAGAGACCCAGTACTTC CSVEKGDYQETQYF
few TRBJ2-1 TRBD2 TRBV20-1 TGCAGTGCTAGAGATATTGCTAGCGGGTTACCCTCTATTTTAGAGCAGTTCTTC CSARDIASGLPSILEQFF
. TRBJ2-1 TRBD2 TRBV20-1 TGCAGTGCCGATACCGGGACTAGCGGTTACAATGAGCAGTTCTTC CSADTGTSGYNEQFF
. TRBJ2-7 TRBD1 TRBV20-1 TGCAGTGCTTCAGGGACAGGGGACTACGAGCAGTACTTC CSASGTGDYEQYF
. TRBJ2-2 . TRBV5-1 TGCGCCAGCAGCGGGACCGACGCTAACACCGGGGAGCTGTTTTTT CASSGTDANTGELFF
. TRBJ2-3 . TRBV29-1 TGCAGCGTTGATGGGACTCACTACCCCACAGATACGCAGTATTTT CSVDGTHYPTDTQYF
few TRBJ2-5 TRBD2 TRBV20-1 TGCAGTGCTGAGCGGGGGTTCATCGAGACCCAGTACTTC CSAERGFIETQYF
. TRBJ2-5 . TRBV4-3 TGCGCCAGCAGCCAAGGACTCTTGCTGGGCAGGTTCCAAGAGACCCAGTACTTC CASSQGLLLGRFQETQYF
. TRBJ2-1 . TRBV4-1 TGCGCCAGCACCACTTCCCCGGTAGCGAATGAGCAGTTCTTC CASTTSPVANEQFF
. TRBJ2-7 . TRBV5-5 TGTGCCAGCAGCTTGGGAAGCCTCGGGAACGAGCAGTACTTC CASSLGSLGNEQYF
many TRBJ2-7 TRBD2 TRBV20-1 TGCAGTGCTCCTAGCGGGGGCCAAGCCTACGAGCAGTACTTC CSAPSGGQAYEQYF